These 30 T cell receptor beta chains share one sample of origin, sequenced in a study of cytomegalovirus exposure and HLA in healthy donors (TCRdb year 2017). The library was produced with the immunoSEQ multiplex PCR assay. TCRdb carries this immuneACCESS record with in-frame sequences only. Its versions omit some clonotypes, under half of them owing to an unresolved V gene in the studies checked, with the rest unexplained. Here the sample has fewer than 350,000 clones; 85% to 90% occur a single time. The ten largest clones take up 0.92% of the sample. The sequenced material came from PBMCs. The receptors come from a woman aged 18-29 years in good health and CMV-seronegative.

The rearrangement uses TRBV2 and TRBJ1-2; D not certain. The length of the CDR3 is 13 residues. V dropped 7 bases and J dropped 0 bases, with 9 bases sitting between them. Germline V CDR1 and CDR2: SNHLY, FYNNEI. The CDR3 reads CASKQSANYGYTF. The CDR3 region has the DNA TGTGCCAGCAAACAGTCGGCTAACTATGGCTACACCTTC.

The V gene is TRBV28, the J gene TRBJ2-7; D may be TRBD1 (6 bases). The CDR3 extends over 14 amino acids. The V gene's germline CDR1 is MDHEN and CDR2 SYDVKM. Trimming shortened V by 6 bases and J by 3 bases, and 15 bases separated the two germline ends. The CDR3 loop is CASSYGQLGYEQYF. The CDR3 nucleotides are TGTGCCAGCAGCTACGGACAGTTAGGCTACGAGCAGTACTTC.

The chain recombines TRBV30 with TRBJ1-1, with D possibly being TRBD1 (5 bases). The V end was cut by 3 bases, the J end by 6 bases, with 14 bases between. Per the germline V gene, CDR1 is GTSNPN and CDR2 is SVGIG (reference sequence). This CDR3 contains 13 residues. The CDR3 region is CAWRSKGLAEAFF. DNA for the CDR3: TGTGCCTGGAGATCAAAGGGGTTAGCTGAAGCTTTCTTT.

This rearrangement joins TRBV18 to TRBJ1-5; TRBD1 matches at 7 bases. The J segment lost 2 bases and the V segment lost 3 bases, leaving 4 bases of the junction unmatched. CDR3 size: 15 residues. Per germline, CDR1 KGHSH and CDR2 LQKENI. CDR3 amino acids: CASSPDDRGNQPQHF. The DNA of the CDR3 is TGTGCCAGCTCACCGGACGACAGGGGCAATCAGCCCCAGCATTTT.

The chain is built from TRBV27 and TRBJ2-1, with 7 nucleotides matching TRBD1. Unmatched junction bases numbered 15, after V lost 6 bases and J lost 7 bases. From germline, CDR1 is MNHEY and CDR2 SMNVEV (reference sequence). The CDR3 is 16 residues long. The CDR3 here is CASRYRQYRGQNEQFF. CDR3 bases: TGTGCCAGCAGATACCGACAATACAGGGGCCAGAATGAGCAGTTCTTC.

This chain uses TRBV9 with TRBJ2-5, with 10 bases matching TRBD2. The CDR3 is 16 amino acids. CDR1 is SGDLS, CDR2 YYNGEE, per germline. The V segment lost 0 bases and the J segment 5 bases; nucleotides outside the gene matches: 7. The DNA of the CDR3 is TGTGCCAGCAGCGTAGAGGCTAGCGGGAGATTGGAGACCCAGTACTTC. Translating it yields CASSVEASGRLETQYF.

This rearrangement joins TRBV27 to TRBJ2-7, with a possible D match to TRBD1 (6 bases). Germline V gives CDR1 MNHEY, CDR2 SMNVEV (reference sequence). V gave up 6 bases and J gave up 3 bases, with 15 bases separating them. This CDR3 region has 14 residues. The CDR3 sequence is CASSPYGQIYEQYF. Here the CDR3 DNA reads TGTGCCAGCAGCCCATATGGACAGATCTACGAGCAGTACTTC.

The chain is built from TRBV15 and TRBJ1-2; TRBD1 might be the D (6 bases). Germline-derived CDR1 and CDR2 are LNHNV and YYDKDF (reference sequence). Trimming took 2 bases from V and 8 from J, leaving 12 bases between them. This CDR3 has 13 amino acids. This CDR3 is CATSRPSTGGYTF. CDR3 coding DNA: TGTGCCACCAGCAGACCTTCGACAGGCGGCTACACCTTC.

V usage is TRBV9 and J usage is TRBJ1-3, with 7 bases matching TRBD1. The length of the CDR3 is 16 residues. Germline CDR1 reads SGDLS; CDR2 reads YYNGEE. Trimming took 3 bases from V and 6 from J; bases not matched to a gene: 12. Here the CDR3 reads CASSATPGTAENTIYF. CDR3 nucleotide sequence: TGTGCCAGCAGCGCCACACCCGGGACAGCAGAAAACACCATATATTTT.

The chain carries TRBV7-8 and TRBJ1-3; TRBD1 matches at 7 bases. V shed 1 base, J shed 7 bases, and the junction held 7 bases outside the gene matches. Germline V gene lookup returns CDR1 SGHVS and CDR2 FQNEAQ. This CDR3 comprises 15 residues. The CDR3 DNA reads TGTGCCAGCAGCTTAGATGGACAGGCGAGGAACACCATATATTTT. Translating it yields CASSLDGQARNTIYF.

The V gene is TRBV11-2, the J gene TRBJ2-3; D gene unclear. V was cut by 2 bases and J by 5 bases, with 17 bases left in between. The CDR3 is 16 amino acids. Germline loops: CDR1 SGHAT, CDR2 FQNNGV. CDR3 amino acids: CASSLFPSPSGDTQYF. The CDR3 region has the DNA TGTGCCAGCAGCTTATTCCCCTCCCCTAGTGGAGATACGCAGTATTTT.

The chain is built from TRBV5-4 and TRBJ2-7; 9 bases agree with TRBD1. There are 15 residues in the CDR3. V lost 6 bases, J lost 6 bases, and 13 bases stayed unmatched. Looked up from germline, CDR1 is SGHNT and CDR2 is YYREEE (reference sequence). As DNA, the CDR3 is TGTGCCAGCACCCACTGGACAGGGGTGAACTCCGAGCAGTACTTC. It is translated as CASTHWTGVNSEQYF.

The chain combines TRBV2 with TRBJ2-1; possibly TRBD2 for D (5 bases). In germline, CDR1 is SNHLY, CDR2 FYNNEI. CDR3 length: 19 residues. V lost 5 bases to trimming and J lost 5 bases, with 28 bases between them. DNA of the CDR3: TGTGCCAGCAGTCCGAGGAGGCCATCCGTCAGCGGACTCAACAATGAGCAGTTCTTC. This translates into CASSPRRPSVSGLNNEQFF.

J is TRBJ2-7 and V is TRBV18, with a possible D match to TRBD1 (6 bases). The germline V gene has CDR1 KGHSH and CDR2 LQKENI. V dropped 1 base and J dropped 5 bases, with 21 bases sitting between them. The CDR3 is made up of 17 amino acids. In DNA form, the CDR3 reads TGTGCCAGCTCACCACTAGGGACAAGAAGTGTGGGGGACGAGCAGTACTTC. Its translation: CASSPLGTRSVGDEQYF.

This chain connects TRBV5-6 to TRBJ2-7, with 11 bases identical to TRBD2. This CDR3 contains 15 residues. V shed 3 bases and J 4 bases; nucleotides not matched to a gene: 6. Germline values: CDR1 SGHDT, CDR2 YYEEEE. The CDR3 is CASSSPGTSGYEQYF. CDR3 coding DNA: TGTGCCAGCAGCTCTCCCGGGACTAGCGGTTACGAGCAGTACTTC.

The V gene is TRBV29-1, the J gene TRBJ1-1; TRBD1 might be the D (5 bases). CDR3 length: 13 amino acids. CDR1 SQVTM and CDR2 ANQGSEA come from the germline V gene. Trimming took 2 bases from V and 5 from J, leaving 12 bases between them. The CDR3 DNA sequence: TGCAGCGTTGAATCGGGGGGATTAACTGAAGCTTTCTTT. This encodes CSVESGGLTEAFF.

V gene TRBV2 combines with J gene TRBJ1-5; D might be TRBD1 (6 bases). The CDR3 sequence is 15 residues long. Germline V gene lookup returns CDR1 SNHLY and CDR2 FYNNEI. V was clipped by 6 bases and J by 0 bases, with 12 bases between them. Here the CDR3 reads CASRDGQPSNQPQHF. The CDR3 region has the DNA TGTGCCAGCAGAGACGGACAGCCTAGCAATCAGCCCCAGCATTTT.

The chain uses TRBV28 and TRBJ1-1; D is ambiguous. This CDR3 has 10 amino acids. CDR1 and CDR2 (germline): MDHEN, SYDVKM. With 10 bases removed from V and 5 bases from J, the gap between germline ends came to 8 bases. CDR3 DNA: TGTGCCACCGAGGGAACTGAAGCTTTCTTT. Amino acids: CATEGTEAFF.

V usage is TRBV5-4 and J usage is TRBJ2-3; 10 positions agree with TRBD2. The CDR3 consists of 13 residues. Germline values: CDR1 SGHNT, CDR2 YYREEE (reference sequence). Trimming at V came to 10 bases and at J to 0 bases, leaving 2 bases not matched to a gene. The CDR3 sequence is CAGAGGSTDTQYF. The CDR3 nucleotides read TGTGCCGGAGCGGGAGGGAGCACAGATACGCAGTATTTT. Full variable domain (outside the CDR3, taken from reference TRBV5-4 and TRBJ2-3): ETGVTQSPTHLIKTRGQQVTLRCSSQSGHNTVSWYQQALGQGPQFIFQYYREEENGRGNFPPRFSGLQFPNYSSELNVNALELDDSALYLCAGAGGSTDTQYFGPGTRLTVL.

The chain carries TRBV9 and TRBJ1-1, with 11 positions matching TRBD1. The CDR3 totals 14 residues. Trimming cost V 4 bases and J 4 bases; bases outside gene matches: 3. Per germline, CDR1 SGDLS and CDR2 YYNGEE. In DNA form, the CDR3 reads TGTGCCAGCAGCTCAGGACAGGGGGCCACTGAAGCTTTCTTT. This codes for CASSSGQGATEAFF.

The rearrangement links TRBV19 to TRBJ1-1; a weak D match, TRBD1 (5 bases). Germline CDR1 and CDR2: LNHDA and SQIVND (reference sequence). The CDR3 loop spans 13 amino acids. V lost 8 bases and J 3 bases, leaving 13 bases between the germline ends. The CDR3 DNA follows: TGTGCCAGTTCGAGGTGGGGGGACACTGAAGCTTTCTTT. The encoded protein is CASSRWGDTEAFF.

V and J are TRBV9 and TRBJ2-7, with 11 nucleotides matching TRBD1. The trim removed 0 bases at V and 4 bases at J, leaving 3 bases unmatched. Looked up from germline, CDR1 is SGDLS and CDR2 is YYNGEE. There are 15 residues in the CDR3. The CDR3 DNA sequence: TGTGCCAGCAGCGTAGGGACAGGGGGCGTTTACGAGCAGTACTTC. Encoded protein: CASSVGTGGVYEQYF.

This clone showed up just a few times. This chain links TRBV30 with TRBJ1-5, with a tentative D call TRBD1 (5 bases). V lost 0 bases and J lost 5, with 8 bases in between. The CDR3 is 13 residues long. The germline V gene has CDR1 GTSNPN and CDR2 SVGIG (reference sequence). The CDR3, as DNA: TGTGCCTGGAGTGTACGGGGGGATCAGCCCCAGCATTTT. This codes for CAWSVRGDQPQHF.

The rearrangement uses TRBV7-2 and TRBJ2-7; 9 bases line up with TRBD2. This CDR3 has 12 residues. From germline, CDR1 is SGHTA and CDR2 FQGNSA. The ends lost 5 bases at V and 13 bases at J; junction bases unmatched: 9. CDR3 region: CASSPLTSGGYF. For the CDR3, the DNA is TGTGCCAGCAGCCCCCTGACTAGCGGTGGATACTTC.

This chain links TRBV11-3 with TRBJ2-1; 8 nucleotides match TRBD1. Germline CDR1 reads SGHNT; CDR2 reads YENEEA. This CDR3 spans 15 amino acids. V shed 2 bases, J shed 6 bases, and the junction held 6 bases outside the gene matches. The CDR3: CASSLRTGKGNEQFF. CDR3 nucleotide sequence: TGTGCCAGCAGCTTACGGACAGGGAAGGGCAATGAGCAGTTCTTC.

The chain is built from TRBV15 and TRBJ1-2; D is ambiguous. V gave up 1 base and J gave up 0 bases, with 6 bases separating them. This CDR3 spans 14 amino acids. CDR1 and CDR2 from the germline V gene are LNHNV and YYDKDF (reference sequence). CDR3 region: CATSRATANYGYTF. The CDR3 nucleotides are TGTGCCACCAGCAGAGCCACGGCTAACTATGGCTACACCTTC.

CDR3 coding DNA: TGTGCCAGCAGCCAAAACAGGGGGCAGCTTTCCTATGGCTACACCTTC. It encodes CASSQNRGQLSYGYTF. The genes are TRBV7-9 and TRBJ1-2; 9 bases align to TRBD1. V lost 5 bases and J lost 4; bases outside the gene matches: 11. The CDR3 is made up of 16 amino acids. Germline V CDR1 and CDR2: SEHNR, FQNEAQ (reference sequence).

This clone was recorded only once. This chain links TRBV9 with TRBJ2-7, with D tentatively TRBD2 (5 bases). The germline CDR1 and CDR2 sequences are SGDLS and YYNGEE. The CDR3 covers 16 residues. Trimming removed 0 bases from V and 7 bases from J, with 20 bases in between. The CDR3 DNA is TGTGCCAGCAGCGTAGTCTCTAGCCCGATCTCGGGAGAGCAGTACTTC. Encoded protein: CASSVVSSPISGEQYF.

J is TRBJ2-2 and V is TRBV27; D not resolved. The CDR3 is 14 amino acids. V shed 5 bases and J shed 2 bases, with 9 bases lying between them. The V gene's germline CDR1 is MNHEY and CDR2 SMNVEV (reference sequence). The CDR3 protein is CASSLVLNTGELFF. The CDR3, as DNA: TGTGCCAGCAGTCTTGTCTTAAACACCGGGGAGCTGTTTTTT.

The gene calls are TRBV19 and TRBJ2-2; TRBD2 is a possible D gene (6 bases). V gave up 6 bases and J gave up 15 bases, with 26 bases separating them. The CDR3 spans 15 residues. Germline-derived CDR1 and CDR2 are LNHDA and SQIVND (reference sequence). The CDR3 protein is CASRTTDGLSGRMFF. The CDR3 region has the DNA TGTGCCAGTAGAACCACCGATGGACTCTCCGGGAGAATGTTTTTT.